The 25 T cell receptor beta chains presented below share a single source sample, sequenced in a study of glioma-infiltrating T cells after dendritic cell vaccination. Noted time point: after dendritic cell vaccination, including at tumor progression/relapse. Profiling relied on immunoSEQ multiplex PCR, and the TCRdb table lists in-frame clones only, not all of them. The sample yields approximately 99,000 clones, 65% to 85% seen once. Here the sequenced sample was blood, taken after dendritic cell vaccination. Source of these receptors: a human donor with glioblastoma.

V is TRBV15 and J is TRBJ2-2, with 7 bases lining up with TRBD1. Germline V lookup: CDR1 LNHNV, CDR2 YYDKDF (reference sequence). The CDR3 sequence is 15 residues long. J gave up 2 bases and V 4 bases, and 4 bases lay outside the gene matches. CDR3 DNA: TGTGCCACCAGCAAGGGACAGCCAAACACCGGGGAGCTGTTTTTT. This codes for CATSKGQPNTGELFF.

The chain recombines TRBV7-9 with TRBJ2-3; 8 nucleotides match TRBD2. This CDR3 spans 15 amino acids. The germline V gene has CDR1 SEHNR and CDR2 FQNEAQ (reference sequence). V dropped 2 bases and J dropped 1; count of bases not matched to a gene: 2. CDR3 protein: CASSLSGRGTDTQYF. The DNA of the CDR3 is TGTGCCAGCAGCTTAAGCGGGAGAGGCACAGATACGCAGTATTTT.

This clone has ten or more counts. The chain combines TRBV10-2 with TRBJ2-7; TRBD2 might be the D (5 bases). This CDR3 is built from 12 residues. V lost 8 bases and J lost 0, with 8 bases in between. Germline CDR1 is WSHSY and CDR2 is SAAADI. The CDR3: CASLGSSYEQYF. The DNA of the CDR3 is TGCGCCAGCCTTGGGAGCTCCTACGAGCAGTACTTC.

This sequence joins TRBV6-5 and TRBJ2-7; D might be TRBD1 (5 bases). Germline CDR1 is MNHEY and CDR2 is SVGAGI. This CDR3 is 15 amino acids long. V gave up 5 bases and J gave up 7 bases, with 21 bases separating them. The CDR3 bases are TGTGCCAGCAGTCCTCTAGGGGTGTCTCACCGGGAGCAGTACTTC. It yields the protein CASSPLGVSHREQYF.

As to this clone: One end of the junction varies from germline; a read error may be responsible. This rearrangement joins TRBV15 to TRBJ2-7, with a weak D call TRBD2 (6 bases). Looked up from germline, CDR1 is LNHNV and CDR2 is YYDKDF (reference sequence). The CDR3 totals 16 residues. CDR3 in amino acids: CATGRDLGGLPYEQYF. Here the CDR3 DNA reads TGTGCCACCGGCAGAGATTTGGGGGGACTCCCCTACGAGCAGTACTTC.

The V gene is TRBV10-3, the J gene TRBJ2-2; TRBD1 is a possible D gene (5 bases). Per the germline V gene, CDR1 is ENHRY and CDR2 is SYGVKD. V was trimmed by 3 bases and J by 4 bases, leaving 15 bases between them. This CDR3 has 16 residues. CDR3 nucleotide sequence: TGTGCCATCAGTGATATATTAAGGACAACCACCGGGGAGCTGTTTTTT. Its translation: CAISDILRTTTGELFF.

The chain carries TRBV7-2 and TRBJ2-3; 9 bases are a match to TRBD2. This CDR3 has 13 residues. With 7 bases clipped from V and 10 bases from J, the junction kept 9 bases outside the gene matches. The germline V gene encodes CDR1 SGHTA and CDR2 FQGNSA. The CDR3 DNA follows: TGTGCCAGCACCCCGGGACTAGCAGGCCCGCAGTATTTT. Translating gives CASTPGLAGPQYF.

This sequence joins TRBV7-9 and TRBJ2-5; TRBD2 is a possible D gene (6 bases). This CDR3 is built from 13 residues. The V gene's germline CDR1 is SEHNR and CDR2 FQNEAQ (reference sequence). Trimming took off 5 bases at V and 4 bases at J, with 11 bases between the two ends. The CDR3 bases are TGTGCCAGCAGCCTGGAGGGGTTAGAGACCCAGTACTTC. Its translation: CASSLEGLETQYF.

V usage is TRBV4-2 and J usage is TRBJ2-3, with D perhaps matching TRBD2 (7 bases). Germline V gives CDR1 LGHNA, CDR2 YNFKEQ. The ends were cut back, 6 bases at V and 4 bases at J, with 23 bases in the middle. The CDR3 runs to 17 residues. The CDR3 bases are TGTGCCAGCAGTCCGTGGGGGGGGGCCGATTTATCAGATACGCAGTATTTT. It translates to CASSPWGGADLSDTQYF.

The chain uses TRBV28 and TRBJ1-2, with 8 bases matching TRBD1. Germline V lookup: CDR1 MDHEN, CDR2 SYDVKM. Trimming at V came to 4 bases and at J to 8 bases, leaving 12 bases not matched to a gene. The CDR3 contains 15 residues. The CDR3 nucleotides are TGTGCCAGCAGTTCCGGAGGACAGGGAATAGAAGGCTACACCTTC. Its translation is CASSSGGQGIEGYTF.

The chain combines TRBV28 with TRBJ1-2; TRBD1 matches at 7 bases. The V gene's germline CDR1 is MDHEN and CDR2 SYDVKM. Trimming at V came to 6 bases and at J to 3 bases, leaving 10 bases not matched to a gene. This CDR3 has 15 residues. The CDR3 loop is CASRPQGDRDYGYTF. CDR3 nucleotides: TGTGCCAGCAGGCCGCAGGGGGACCGGGACTATGGCTACACCTTC.

The rearrangement uses TRBV28 and TRBJ1-2, with 10 nucleotides matching TRBD1. CDR3 length equals 15 residues. With 7 bases clipped from V and 9 bases from J, the junction kept 14 bases outside the gene matches. The V gene's germline CDR1 is MDHEN and CDR2 SYDVKM. The CDR3 loop is CASTPLGQGFTRYTF. In nucleotides, the CDR3 is TGTGCCAGCACCCCTTTGGGACAGGGGTTTACGCGCTACACCTTC.

The chain carries TRBV5-4 and TRBJ2-7; no clear D gene. The V and J ends lost 2 bases and 2 bases respectively, with 11 bases between them. The CDR3 has 14 amino acids. Germline V gene sequence: CDR1 SGHNT, CDR2 YYREEE (reference sequence). The DNA for the CDR3 is TGTGCCAGCAGCTTTGGGCAGGTTACCTACGAGCAGTACTTC. It specifies CASSFGQVTYEQYF.

This rearrangement joins TRBV7-9 to TRBJ1-1; the match to TRBD1 covers 7 bases. After removal of 3 bases from V and 11 bases from J, the junction contained 6 bases not matched to a gene. This CDR3 has 12 amino acids. Germline CDR1 and CDR2: SEHNR and FQNEAQ (reference sequence). CDR3 sequence: CASSLKQGSAFF. In nucleotides, the CDR3 is TGTGCCAGCAGCTTGAAACAGGGGTCCGCTTTCTTT.

This clone was seen only once. The rearrangement links TRBV6-1 to TRBJ2-7, with a tentative D call TRBD2 (6 bases). Looked up from germline, CDR1 is MNHNS and CDR2 is SASEGT. There are 14 residues in the CDR3. V dropped 4 bases and J dropped 1 base, with 11 bases sitting between them. CDR3 bases: TGTGCCAGCAGTGTTAGCGGAATTTCCTACGAGCAGTACTTC. Protein product: CASSVSGISYEQYF.

In this sample, this clone turned up a few times. The chain recombines TRBV7-9 with TRBJ1-2, with 9 bases matching TRBD1. In germline, CDR1 is SEHNR, CDR2 FQNEAQ (reference sequence). This CDR3 has 15 amino acids. V was pared by 3 bases and J by 11 bases, with 13 bases of the junction left unmatched. This CDR3 is CASSFGGGQGAAYTF. The CDR3 DNA follows: TGTGCCAGCAGCTTCGGGGGGGGACAGGGTGCCGCTTACACCTTC.

V is TRBV5-1 and J is TRBJ1-1; 7 bases align to TRBD1. Germline lookup yields CDR1 SGHRS and CDR2 YFSETQ. The V gene end was trimmed by 5 bases and the J gene end by 3 bases; junction bases not matched to a gene: 10. This CDR3 is 15 amino acids long. The chain's CDR3 is CASRRATGTDTEAFF. As DNA, the CDR3 is TGCGCCAGCAGGAGAGCGACAGGGACGGACACTGAAGCTTTCTTT.

This clone showed up just once. The CDR3 bases are TGTGCCAGCAGTGAGCGGACGGGGAAAGCTAACTATGGCTACACCTTC. Its translation: CASSERTGKANYGYTF. The V call is TRBV6-1, the J call TRBJ1-2; D is unclear. Germline V gives CDR1 MNHNS, CDR2 SASEGT. The CDR3 has 16 residues. V shed 3 bases and J shed 0 bases, with 14 bases lying between them.

CDR3 DNA: TGTGCCAGCTCTTCCGGCCCAGGGGCCGAGACCCAGTACTTC. Its protein is CASSSGPGAETQYF. The V call is TRBV18, the J call TRBJ2-5, with D maybe TRBD1 (6 bases). Germline CDR1 reads KGHSH; CDR2 reads LQKENI. CDR3 length: 14 amino acids. V lost 6 bases and J lost 5, with 16 bases in between.

This clone was detected a few times. The J gene is TRBJ2-7, the V gene TRBV27, with D tentatively TRBD2 (7 bases). Germline CDR1 and CDR2: MNHEY and SMNVEV (reference sequence). This CDR3 region has 14 residues. V lost 3 bases and J lost 1, with 10 bases in between. The CDR3 sequence is CASSFRGASYEQYF. The CDR3 DNA sequence: TGTGCCAGCAGTTTCCGGGGGGCATCCTACGAGCAGTACTTC.

The rearrangement joins TRBV28 to TRBJ1-5; tentatively, D is TRBD1 (6 bases). Germline-derived CDR1 and CDR2 are MDHEN and SYDVKM. The CDR3 has 17 residues. With 2 bases removed from V and 6 bases from J, the gap between germline ends came to 20 bases. The CDR3 spells CASSLPKDSAGSQPQHF. CDR3 in DNA: TGTGCCAGCAGTTTACCCAAGGACAGCGCTGGGAGTCAGCCCCAGCATTTT.

The chain recombines TRBV19 with TRBJ1-2; 8 positions match TRBD1. V lost 9 bases and J lost 4; bases outside the gene matches: 4. Germline lookup yields CDR1 LNHDA and CDR2 SQIVND (reference sequence). This CDR3 contains 12 residues. CDR3 in amino acids: CASLDRGYGYTF. The CDR3 DNA follows: TGTGCCAGCCTTGACAGGGGCTATGGCTACACCTTC.

This sequence joins TRBV28 and TRBJ2-7, with 11 bases aligning to TRBD2. The CDR3 length is 12 residues. The germline gives CDR1 MDHEN, CDR2 SYDVKM. V was clipped by 8 bases and J by 8 bases; unmatched bases: 5. CDR3 DNA sequence: TGTGCCAGCCTCACTAGCGGGAGACAGCAGTACTTC. It translates to CASLTSGRQQYF.

The rearrangement links TRBV5-1 to TRBJ2-5; 8 bases are shared with TRBD2. The J call may be mistaken, given a closer DNA end match to TRBJ2-7. The germline CDR1 and CDR2 sequences are SGHRS and YFSETQ. This CDR3 is 15 amino acids long. DNA of the CDR3: TGCGCCAGCAGCTTGCTGGCGGGGGGTGCCTACGAGCAGTACTTC. Translating it yields CASSLLAGGAYEQYF.

V usage is TRBV7-3 and J usage is TRBJ2-1; TRBD2 matches 10 bases. The V gene's germline CDR1 is SGHTA and CDR2 FQGTGA. V lost 5 bases to trimming and J lost 5 bases; unmatched junction nucleotides: 6. The CDR3 contains 15 residues. CDR3 protein: CASSPLGLADNEQFF. The CDR3 DNA reads as TGTGCCAGCAGCCCCCTCGGACTAGCGGACAATGAGCAGTTCTTC.